Listed here are 28 T cell receptor beta chains from one sample, sequenced in a study of T cells in women clearing cervical HPV infection. Assay: immunoSEQ multiplex PCR; the TCRdb copy retains only in-frame clones and omits some. This repertoire includes 30,000 or so clones. Material for sequencing was blood buffy coat. These receptor sequences come from a woman aged 18 to 75 with a cervical HPV16 infection that either progressed to CIN3+ or cleared (not recorded which).

Worth noting for this clone: The read is 3 residues too short to cover the CDR3 end, so that end is filled in from the germline J gene. J is TRBJ1-6 and V is TRBV6-2 or TRBV6-3, with D possibly being TRBD1 (6 bases). CDR1 is MNHEY and CDR2 is SVGEGT in the germline V gene. V lost 4 bases and J lost 10, with 11 bases in between. The CDR3 runs to 13 residues. The DNA read from the CDR3 is TGTGCCAGCAGTTGGGGGCGAAGATCACCC. Protein: CASSWGRRSP. Given in full, the CDR3 is CASSWGRRSPLHF.

Details on this clone: The CDR3 end lies 3 residues beyond the end of the read and is filled in from the germline J gene. This chain joins TRBV11-3 and TRBJ1-4, with D possibly being TRBD1 (5 bases). The V end was cut by 6 bases, the J end by 0 bases, with 11 bases between. CDR3 length equals 15 residues. CDR1 is SGHNT and CDR2 is YENEEA in the germline V gene. CDR3 bases read: TGTGCCAGCAGTTGGTCAGGGACAACTAATGAAAAA. The encoded protein is CASSWSGTTNEK. The full-length CDR3 reads as CASSWSGTTNEKLFF. Full variable domain (outside the CDR3, taken from reference TRBV11-3 and TRBJ1-4): EAGVVQSPRYKIIEKKQPVAFWCNPISGHNTLYWYLQNLGQGPELLIRYENEEAVDDSQLPKDRFSAERLKGVDSTLKIQPAELGDSAVYLCASSWSGTTNEKLFFGSGTQLSVL.

On this clone: The CDR3 extends 3 residues past the end of the read, so its final part is completed from the germline J gene. The chain links TRBV5-1 to TRBJ2-4; weak D call: TRBD2 (6 bases). The CDR3 is 18 amino acids. The germline gives CDR1 SGHRS, CDR2 YFSETQ. V lost 0 bases to trimming and J lost 6 bases, with 22 bases between them. The CDR3 bases that were read are TGCGCCAGCAGCTTGGAGGGCTCGGGAGCCGGACGGGGAAACATT. This sequence encodes CASSLEGSGAGRGNI. The whole CDR3 is CASSLEGSGAGRGNIQYF.

A word on this clone: The CDR3 end is not reached by the read, which stops 3 residues before it; the germline J gene fills it in. This sequence joins TRBV20-1 and TRBJ1-2; 7 nucleotides align to TRBD1. The CDR3 sequence is 14 residues long. J gave up 0 bases and V 3 bases, and 4 bases lay outside the gene matches. Germline CDR1 and CDR2: DFQATT and SNEGSKA (reference sequence). CDR3 in amino acids: CSASGQGANYGYTF. CDR3 bases read: TGCAGTGCTAGTGGCCAGGGGGCTAACTATGGC.

A remark on this clone: The read falls 3 residues short of the CDR3 end, and the missing part is taken from the germline J gene. The chain employs TRBV14 and TRBJ1-1; possible D gene TRBD1, 5 bases. CDR1 and CDR2 (germline): SGHDN, FVKESK. V lost 6 bases to trimming and J lost 1 base, with 9 bases between them. CDR3 length equals 13 residues. The CDR3 spells CASRFGQNTEAFF. The part of the CDR3 DNA that was read is TGTGCCAGCAGGTTCGGACAGAACACTGAA. The full variable domain, in which reference TRBV14 and TRBJ1-1 provide the parts outside the CDR3, is EAGVTQFPSHSVIEKGQTVTLRCDPISGHDNLYWYRRVMGKEIKFLLHFVKESKQDESGMPNNRFLAERTGGTYSTLKVQPAELEDSGVYFCASRFGQNTEAFFGQGTRLTVV.

Of note for this clone: The CDR3 goes on 3 residues after the read ends, and that part is filled in from the germline J gene. The gene calls are TRBV20-1 and TRBJ1-5; D gene uncertain. The V end was cut by 5 bases, the J end by 0 bases, with 8 bases between. From germline, CDR1 is DFQATT and CDR2 SNEGSKA (reference sequence). The CDR3 sequence is 13 residues long. CDR3 DNA, as far as it was read: TGCAGTGCTTATACAGATAGCAATCAGCCC. It translates to CSAYTDSNQP. The whole CDR3 sequence is CSAYTDSNQPQHF.

As regards this clone: The CDR3 goes on 3 residues after the read ends, and that part is filled in from the germline J gene. This sequence joins TRBV12-3 or TRBV12-4 and TRBJ2-1, with 9 bases lining up with TRBD1. Unmatched junction bases numbered 9, after V lost 6 bases and J lost 6 bases. This CDR3 has 15 residues. The DNA read from the CDR3 is TGTGCCAGCAGGAAACCGGGACAGGGTTTCAATGAG. Encoded protein: CASRKPGQGFNE. The whole CDR3 is CASRKPGQGFNEQFF.

On this clone itself: With the read ending 3 residues before the CDR3 end, the germline J gene is used to fill in that end. This chain links TRBV12-3 or TRBV12-4 with TRBJ2-2; 8 nucleotides agree with TRBD2. The CDR3 runs to 16 residues. V dropped 5 bases and J dropped 3; count of bases not matched to a gene: 8. The DNA read from the CDR3 is TGTGCCAGCAGTGAGGGTAGCGGGAAGGACACCGGGGAG. Amino acid sequence: CASSEGSGKDTGE. The full CDR3 reads CASSEGSGKDTGELFF.

CDR3 region: CASSPQDNEQFF. The covered CDR3 bases are TGTGCCAGCTCACCACAGGACAATGAG. This chain links TRBV18 with TRBJ2-1, with D unclear. From the germline J gene comes the end of the CDR3, since the read stops 3 residues before it. Germline V lookup: CDR1 KGHSH, CDR2 LQKENI. This CDR3 has 12 amino acids. V lost 1 base and J lost 5, with 3 bases in between.

A remark on this clone: The read is 3 residues too short to cover the CDR3 end, so that end is filled in from the germline J gene. The chain joins TRBV29-1 to TRBJ1-5; 10 nucleotides line up with TRBD1. V lost 5 bases, J lost 2 bases, and 3 bases stayed unmatched. CDR1 and CDR2 from the germline V gene are SQVTM and ANQGSEA. CDR3 size: 14 residues. The CDR3 here is CSVMDRGGNQPQHF. The CDR3 DNA, read in part, is TGCAGCGTTATGGACAGGGGGGGCAATCAGCCC.

Turning to this clone: Read coverage stops 3 residues before the CDR3 terminus; the germline J gene supplies the remainder. The chain couples TRBV13 to TRBJ1-1; D possibly corresponds to TRBD1 (5 bases). CDR1 and CDR2 from the germline V gene are PRHDT and FYEKMQ (reference sequence). The CDR3 contains 15 residues. CDR3 DNA, as far as it was read: TGTGCCAGCAGCCTCAACGGGGGAGGGAAAGAGTGG. It specifies CASSLNGGGKEW. The whole CDR3 protein is CASSLNGGGKEWAFF. Together with reference TRBV13 and TRBJ1-1, the CDR3 gives the full variable domain: AAGVIQSPRHLIKEKRETATLKCYPIPRHDTVYWYQQGPGQDPQFLISFYEKMQSDKGSIPDRFSAQQFSDYHSELNMSSLELGDSALYFCASSLNGGGKEWAFFGQGTRLTVV.

Comments on this clone: Read sequence stops 3 residues before the CDR3 end, and the germline J gene provides the missing end. This chain connects TRBV29-1 to TRBJ2-5, with 7 bases fitting TRBD2. The length of the CDR3 is 13 residues. The V and J ends lost 5 bases and 4 bases, in that order; junction bases with no gene match: 7. Germline assignment: CDR1 SQVTM and CDR2 ANQGSEA. The part of the CDR3 DNA that was read is TGCAGCGTTCGGCTGGGGGGGGGAGAGACC. Translation: CSVRLGGGET. In full, the CDR3 is CSVRLGGGETQYF.

About this clone itself: The CDR3 end lies 3 residues beyond the end of the read and is filled in from the germline J gene. The rearrangement joins TRBV20-1 to TRBJ2-7; 7 nucleotides line up with TRBD1. CDR3 length: 16 amino acids. CDR1 and CDR2 (germline): DFQATT, SNEGSKA (reference sequence). Trimming cost V 0 bases and J 2 bases; bases outside gene matches: 10. The sequenced CDR3 bases are TGCAGTGCTAGAGACGACCGGGACAGCTTAACCTACGAG. Protein product: CSARDDRDSLTYE. In full, the CDR3 is CSARDDRDSLTYEQYF.

With regard to this clone: The CDR3 is cut off 3 residues early in the read; its end comes from the germline J gene. This chain joins TRBV5-6 and TRBJ1-1; D gene unclear. This CDR3 contains 15 residues. V was clipped by 4 bases and J by 5 bases, with 18 bases between them. In germline, CDR1 is SGHDT, CDR2 YYEEEE. The CDR3 loop is CASSPTVAGGTEAFF. CDR3 DNA (partial): TGTGCCAGCAGCCCTACGGTGGCGGGAGGTACTGAA. The entire variable domain, with the rest obtained from reference TRBV5-6 and TRBJ1-1, is as follows: DAGVTQSPTHLIKTRGQQVTLRCSPKSGHDTVSWYQQALGQGPQFIFQYYEEEERQRGNFPDRFSGHQFPNYSSELNVNALLLGDSALYLCASSPTVAGGTEAFFGQGTRLTVV.

To note about this clone: The sequence runs out 3 residues before the end of the CDR3; the remainder is reconstructed from the germline J gene. The chain couples TRBV5-1 to TRBJ2-4, with 11 bases lining up with TRBD2. This CDR3 region has 19 residues. V lost 0 bases and J lost 1; bases outside the gene matches: 9. Germline V gene lookup returns CDR1 SGHRS and CDR2 YFSETQ. The covered CDR3 bases are TGCGCCAGCAGCTTGGAGCTTAGCGGGAGGGCCTTGGCCAAAAACATT. It encodes CASSLELSGRALAKNI. The whole CDR3 is CASSLELSGRALAKNIQYF. The entire variable domain, with the rest obtained from reference TRBV5-1 and TRBJ2-4, is as follows: KAGVTQTPRYLIKTRGQQVTLSCSPISGHRSVSWYQQTPGQGLQFLFEYFSETQRNKGNFPGRFSGRQFSNSRSEMNVSTLELGDSALYLCASSLELSGRALAKNIQYFGAGTRLSVL.

To note about this clone: Sequencing ends 3 residues short of the CDR3 end; the germline J gene provides the rest. The chain has TRBV28 and TRBJ2-7, with a possible D match to TRBD1 (6 bases). The CDR3 covers 14 residues. Per the germline V gene, CDR1 is MDHEN and CDR2 is SYDVKM. Trimming removed 2 bases from V and 3 bases from J, with 11 bases in between. CDR3: CASSLVDSLYEQYF. Partial CDR3 DNA: TGTGCCAGCAGTTTAGTGGACAGCCTCTACGAG.

Details on this clone: The CDR3 extends 3 residues past the end of the read, so its final part is completed from the germline J gene. The chain links TRBV30 to TRBJ2-7; tentatively, D is TRBD1 (6 bases). The V end lost 2 bases, the J end lost 1 base, and 12 bases lay between the germline ends. Germline CDR1 is GTSNPN and CDR2 is SVGIG (reference sequence). The CDR3 loop spans 14 amino acids. Incomplete CDR3 DNA: TGTGCCTGGAGTAGGGGCGGACAGTCCTACGAG. It yields the protein CAWSRGGQSYE. The whole CDR3 sequence reads CAWSRGGQSYEQYF.

Comment on this clone: The read ends 3 residues before the CDR3 terminus; that terminus is restored from the germline J gene. The J gene is TRBJ1-2, the V gene TRBV2; D is unclear. The CDR3 consists of 14 residues. Looked up from germline, CDR1 is SNHLY and CDR2 is FYNNEI. This chain's CDR3 is CASSEGGRSPDYTF. The sequenced part of the CDR3 DNA is TGTGCCAGCAGTGAGGGCGGGAGATCGCCAGAC.

Note on this clone: The read ends 3 residues early relative to the CDR3; the germline J gene fills the gap. The J gene is TRBJ1-1, the V gene TRBV14, with a possible D match to TRBD1 (5 bases). V lost 4 bases to trimming and J lost 5 bases, with 14 bases between them. The CDR3 has 14 residues. CDR1 and CDR2 from the germline V gene are SGHDN and FVKESK. The CDR3 DNA, read in part, is TGTGCCAGCAGCCCCTGGGGCCCCACGACTGAA. Translation: CASSPWGPTTE. The CDR3, in full, reads CASSPWGPTTEAFF.

As to this clone: Read sequence stops 3 residues before the CDR3 end, and the germline J gene provides the missing end. The genes are TRBV18 and TRBJ2-4; TRBD1 agrees at 7 bases. The CDR3 covers 15 residues. From germline, CDR1 is KGHSH and CDR2 LQKENI. CDR3 DNA (partial): TGTGCCAGCTCACCTGAAACAGGGGTGAACTATGGT. Translated, it gives CASSPETGVNYG. The full-length CDR3 reads as CASSPETGVNYGQYF.

As to this clone: The DNA ends 3 residues before the CDR3 does, and the rest of the CDR3 is filled in from the germline J gene. The chain carries TRBV6-2 or TRBV6-3 and TRBJ1-5, with 9 bases aligning to TRBD1. The V gene end was trimmed by 6 bases and the J gene end by 5 bases; junction bases not matched to a gene: 5. The CDR3 consists of 14 residues. The germline gives CDR1 MNHEY, CDR2 SVGEGT. The chain's CDR3 is CASRPTGGDQPQHF. CDR3 bases read: TGTGCCAGCAGGCCTACAGGGGGCGATCAGCCC.

Note on this clone: Read sequence stops 3 residues before the CDR3 end, and the germline J gene provides the missing end. The chain is built from TRBV11-2 and TRBJ1-6; D not resolved. Per the germline V gene, CDR1 is SGHAT and CDR2 is FQNNGV. Trimming shortened V by 0 bases and J by 7 bases, and 10 bases separated the two germline ends. CDR3 length equals 15 residues. CDR3 residues: CASSLDPGANSPLHF. Partial CDR3 DNA: TGTGCCAGCAGCTTAGATCCAGGCGCGAATTCACCC. Using reference TRBV11-2 and TRBJ1-6 for the parts outside the CDR3, the full variable domain is EAGVAQSPRYKIIEKRQSVAFWCNPISGHATLYWYQQILGQGPKLLIQFQNNGVVDDSQLPKDRFSAERLKGVDSTLKIQPAKLEDSAVYLCASSLDPGANSPLHFGNGTRLTVT.

A word on this clone: The read terminates 3 residues before the CDR3 end, so the remaining end is supplied by the germline J gene. The J gene is TRBJ2-7, the V gene TRBV4-1; D is possibly TRBD1 (6 bases). Germline loops: CDR1 MGHRA, CDR2 YSYEKL. V lost 2 bases to trimming and J lost 2 bases, with 19 bases between them. The CDR3 has 17 amino acids. The DNA read from the CDR3 is TGCGCCAGCAGCCAATCCTCCGCCAGGGGACAAGCCTACGAG. Its translation: CASSQSSARGQAYE. The complete CDR3 sequence is CASSQSSARGQAYEQYF.

As concerns this clone: The read finishes 3 residues shy of the CDR3 end, and the germline J gene is used to complete it. This rearrangement joins TRBV20-1 to TRBJ2-1, with 10 nucleotides matching TRBD2. This CDR3 has 15 residues. Germline CDR1 is DFQATT and CDR2 is SNEGSKA (reference sequence). V lost 1 base to trimming and J lost 9 bases; unmatched junction nucleotides: 9. This chain's CDR3 is CSARGTSGELSEQFF. The part of the CDR3 DNA that was read is TGCAGTGCTAGAGGGACTAGCGGTGAGCTTTCTGAG.

Worth noting for this clone: The read terminates 3 residues ahead of where the CDR3 ends, so the germline J gene completes it. This chain uses TRBV28 with TRBJ2-7; 8 bases line up with TRBD1. Trimming removed 2 bases from V and 3 bases from J; junction bases left unmatched: 0. This CDR3 has 13 amino acids. Germline V gene lookup returns CDR1 MDHEN and CDR2 SYDVKM. The chain's CDR3 is CASSLTGGYEQYF. The CDR3 DNA, read in part, is TGTGCCAGCAGTTTAACAGGGGGCTACGAG.

Worth noting for this clone: Read data end 3 residues before the CDR3 end; the end is taken from the germline J gene. The chain recombines TRBV7-9 with TRBJ1-4, with a tentative D call TRBD1 (6 bases). Between the trimmed V and J ends, which lost 1 base and 7 bases, there was a span of 13 bases. The CDR3 contains 15 residues. Germline CDR1 SEHNR, CDR2 FQNEAQ (reference sequence). The sequenced CDR3 bases are TGTGCCAGCAGCTTAGGGGGGAGGGGGTTTGAAAAA. Translating it yields CASSLGGRGFEK. The full CDR3 protein reads CASSLGGRGFEKLFF.

Turning to this clone: The read terminates 3 residues ahead of where the CDR3 ends, so the germline J gene completes it. V is TRBV5-1 and J is TRBJ1-2, with D uncertain. Germline CDR1 reads SGHRS; CDR2 reads YFSETQ. The CDR3 contains 13 residues. The ends were cut back, 2 bases at V and 2 bases at J, with 7 bases in the middle. The sequenced part of the CDR3 DNA is TGCGCCAGCAGCTTCGGAGGGAACTATGGC. Translating gives CASSFGGNYG. From start to end, the CDR3 is CASSFGGNYGYTF.

CDR3 loop: CASSLDPGKRAFF. The sequenced part of the CDR3 DNA is TGCGCCAGCAGCTTGGACCCAGGGAAAAGG. The genes are TRBV5-1 and TRBJ1-1, with a weak D call TRBD1 (5 bases). Sequencing ends 3 residues short of the CDR3 end; the germline J gene provides the rest. CDR1 is SGHRS and CDR2 is YFSETQ in the germline V gene. The CDR3 contains 13 residues.